Listed below are T cell receptor beta chains from one sample, sequenced in a study of cytomegalovirus exposure and HLA in healthy donors. TCRdb keeps only in-frame clones here, not all; method: immunoSEQ multiplex PCR. The data hold approximately 110,000 clones, with more than 60% observed a single time. Sequencing was done on a sample of PBMCs. These receptors all come from a male donor in good health and CMV-seronegative. The CDR3 runs from the conserved cysteine through the conserved F or W.

>TRBV27|TRBJ2-2
CASSVQWGAGTGELFF
>TRBV5-1|TRBJ2-5
CASTNQGGEETQYF
>TRBV14|TRBJ2-5
CASSHLTSVNQETQYF
>TRBV9|TRBJ2-1
CASSATPHTFYNEQFF
>TRBV7-9|TRBJ2-2
CASSPWGGRAETGELFF
>TRBV9|TRBJ1-5
CASSPSGGAGQPQHF
>TRBV10-1|TRBJ1-4
CASCQGGEKLFF
>TRBV10-2|TRBJ1-5
CASTQTDNQPQHF
>TRBV28|TRBJ1-1
CASSLLNTEAFF
>TRBV10-3|TRBJ2-2
CAISGPAGVNTGELFF
>TRBV9|TRBJ2-7
CASSVAPTGTSGSYEQYF
>TRBV5-4|TRBJ2-2
CASSRGGASGAYGELFF
>TRBV18|TRBJ1-2
CASSLTGDMDYGYTF
>TRBV28|TRBJ1-3
CASSSLWGPSGNTIYF
>TRBV27|TRBJ1-3
CASSGRQSGNTIYF
>TRBV9|TRBJ2-3
CASSALGASGSSDTQYF
>TRBV4-2|TRBJ2-3
CASSQGTSTDTQYF
>TRBV5-4|TRBJ2-1
CASSSRTGLVYNEQFF
>TRBV5-8|TRBJ2-6
CASSPGQGTVPGANVLTF
>TRBV5-1|TRBJ2-2
CASRGEGTSGNTGELFF
>TRBV6-5|TRBJ2-7
CASSLWGGGSYEQYF
>TRBV16|TRBJ1-2
CASSQSAGVGGYTF
>TRBV5-6|-
CASSSIKRGDEQYF
>TRBV19|TRBJ2-6
CAAADRVVLTF